This TCR beta chain derives from a study of spatial heterogeneity in lung cancer. Whole-study context: Sequences of the beta chain were consistently detected in greater numbers than alpha-chain sequences. Study findings and constraints: Ubiquitous, expanded tumor-derived TCRs were more frequently observed in blood at resection than at follow-up.

Germline assignment: CDR1 SGHRS and CDR2 YFSETQ. The CDR3 is 14 residues long. Only a few counts were recorded for this clonotype. No antigen is known for it. Since a much larger clone is just one base distant, this may be a read error. One entry per CDR3 protein, called by TCRdb with MiXCR from the 5' RACE reads. The data contain around 40,000 distinct CDR3 sequences, less than 5.5% of them singletons. Time point noted: sample taken at primary tumor resection. Whole RNA was taken from tumor, nontumor lung or frozen PBMC; it was then sequenced unsorted. The material sequenced was PBMCs, taken at surgery. The chain is built from TRBV5-1 and TRBJ2-3; 7 bases match TRBD1. The tail of the sequence fits TRBJ1-5 better, so the J call may be wrong. The receptor was derived from a female donor with early-stage non-small cell lung cancer. CDR3 DNA: TGCGCCAGCAGCTCGCAGGGGGACACAGATACGCAGCATTTT. This encodes CASSSQGDTDTQHF.